What follows are 21 T cell receptor beta chains derived from one specimen sequenced in a study of blood T cell repertoires in COVID-19. The method was immunoSEQ multiplex PCR; TCRdb's version includes in-frame clones alone and lacks a portion of them. Of around 180,000 clones in the sample, 80% to 90% were seen once. Sequences were obtained from peripheral blood. These receptors were obtained from a human donor with active or convalescent COVID-19. The donor label of this sample is uncertain.

J is TRBJ1-1 and V is TRBV19; TRBD1 aligns across 10 bases. With V trimmed by 3 bases and J by 10 bases, 2 bases remained unmatched. This CDR3 is built from 12 residues. The germline V gene encodes CDR1 LNHDA and CDR2 SQIVND (reference sequence). CDR3 region: CASSIRDRGAFF. CDR3 DNA sequence: TGTGCCAGTAGTATCCGGGACAGGGGAGCTTTCTTT.

The chain joins TRBV7-2 to TRBJ2-7; D possibly corresponds to TRBD2 (5 bases). Germline V CDR1 and CDR2: SGHTA, FQGNSA. The CDR3 sequence is 13 residues long. V lost 4 bases and J 5 bases, leaving 12 bases between the germline ends. DNA for the CDR3: TGTGCCAGCAGCTCTCTAGCCAACGACGAGCAGTACTTC. Protein product: CASSSLANDEQYF. Full variable domain (missing parts from reference TRBV7-2 and TRBJ2-7): GAGVSQSPSNKVTEKGKDVELRCDPISGHTALYWYRQSLGQGLEFLIYFQGNSAPDKSGLPSDRFSAERTGGSVSTLTIQRTQQEDSAVYLCASSSLANDEQYFGPGTRLTVT.

The chain's CDR3 is CASGGQGHQPQHF. CDR3 nucleotides: TGTGCCAGCGGGGGACAGGGCCATCAGCCCCAGCATTTT. The V gene is TRBV28, the J gene TRBJ1-5; 9 nucleotides align to TRBD1. The V gene's germline CDR1 is MDHEN and CDR2 SYDVKM. CDR3 length equals 13 residues. V dropped 8 bases and J dropped 5; count of bases not matched to a gene: 4.

This chain connects TRBV6-5 to TRBJ2-5; D might be TRBD1 (6 bases). V shed 2 bases and J shed 3 bases, with 10 bases lying between them. From germline, CDR1 is MNHEY and CDR2 SVGAGI. The CDR3 runs to 14 residues. The chain's CDR3 is CASSYGTPKETQYF. CDR3 sequence (DNA): TGTGCCAGCAGTTACGGGACACCCAAAGAGACCCAGTACTTC.

The rearrangement links TRBV5-1 to TRBJ2-1; 10 positions agree with TRBD1. The CDR3 runs 15 residues. Germline V lookup: CDR1 SGHRS, CDR2 YFSETQ. The trim removed 2 bases at V and 8 bases at J, leaving 7 bases unmatched. DNA of the CDR3: TGCGCCAGCAGCTTCCAGACAGGGGGCGGCGATGAGCAGTTCTTC. Protein sequence: CASSFQTGGGDEQFF.

The CDR3 coding sequence is TGCGCCAGCAGCTTGGATCACACCACAGATACGCAGTATTTT. It specifies CASSLDHTTDTQYF. The J gene is TRBJ2-3, the V gene TRBV5-1; D ambiguous. This CDR3 comprises 14 residues. The germline gives CDR1 SGHRS, CDR2 YFSETQ. V was trimmed by 0 bases and J by 2 bases, leaving 7 bases between them.

V gene TRBV27 combines with J gene TRBJ2-3; possible D gene TRBD1, 5 bases. The CDR3 is 14 amino acids. V lost 3 bases and J 7 bases, leaving 14 bases between the germline ends. CDR1 and CDR2 from the germline V gene are MNHEY and SMNVEV (reference sequence). The CDR3, as DNA: TGTGCCAGCAGTTTGGGCAGGGAACAGTATACGCAGTATTTT. Its translation: CASSLGREQYTQYF.

V gene TRBV21-1 combines with J gene TRBJ1-2; the D call of TRBD1 is as the table states it, not checked on the DNA. TRBV21-1 is termed a pseudogene. This CDR3 is 14 amino acids long. DNA of the CDR3: TGTGCCAGCAGCAAAGACCACAGGGGGCGCGGAAACCTATTC. Translation: CASSKDHRGRGNLF.

The rearrangement links TRBV7-8 to TRBJ2-2, with 7 nucleotides matching TRBD2. The CDR3 sequence is 14 residues long. Trimming removed 5 bases from V and 4 bases from J; junction bases left unmatched: 4. Germline CDR1 and CDR2: SGHVS and FQNEAQ. The CDR3 nucleotides read TGTGCCAGCAGCGGAGGACTAGGCACCGGGGAGCTGTTTTTT. Protein: CASSGGLGTGELFF.

V usage is TRBV27 and J usage is TRBJ1-6; no definite D call. Germline loops: CDR1 MNHEY, CDR2 SMNVEV (reference sequence). This CDR3 region has 15 residues. V lost 3 bases and J lost 2, with 8 bases in between. The DNA of the CDR3 is TGTGCCAGCAGTTTTGGAGTGACCTATAATTCACCCCTCCACTTT. Its translation is CASSFGVTYNSPLHF.

The gene calls are TRBV5-1 and TRBJ2-7; TRBD1 might be the D (6 bases). V was pared by 4 bases and J by 5 bases, with 16 bases between. CDR3 length equals 14 residues. CDR1 and CDR2 (germline): SGHRS, YFSETQ. In DNA form, the CDR3 reads TGCGCCAGCAGCACCCAGCCCAGGGGCAACGAGCAGTACTTC. This gives the protein CASSTQPRGNEQYF.

The chain combines TRBV5-1 with TRBJ1-5; TRBD1 agrees at 11 bases. The junction had 7 bases not matched to a gene; V was cut back by 0 bases and J by 2 bases. The CDR3 loop spans 18 amino acids. CDR1 is SGHRS, CDR2 YFSETQ, per germline. CDR3 bases: TGCGCCAGCAGCTTGGATGGACAGGGGGCCGGGGGCAATCAGCCCCAGCATTTT. Amino acid sequence: CASSLDGQGAGGNQPQHF.

This chain joins TRBV28 and TRBJ2-1; tentatively, D is TRBD1 (5 bases). Looked up from germline, CDR1 is MDHEN and CDR2 is SYDVKM. The CDR3 length is 15 residues. V was trimmed by 6 bases and J by 5 bases, leaving 17 bases between them. CDR3 residues: CASSHPTDNHNEQFF. DNA for the CDR3: TGTGCCAGCAGCCACCCCACGGACAACCACAATGAGCAGTTCTTC.

The V and J genes are TRBV24-1 and TRBJ2-3, with D maybe TRBD1 (6 bases). There are 15 residues in the CDR3. CDR1 and CDR2 from the germline V gene are KGHDR and SFDVKD. V shed 5 bases and J shed 4 bases, with 15 bases lying between them. The CDR3 DNA reads as TGTGCCACCAGTGCCGGGACAATAGGGGCAGATACGCAGTATTTT. Translation: CATSAGTIGADTQYF.

The chain is built from TRBV11-3 and TRBJ2-5, with D perhaps TRBD1 (5 bases). Germline V gene sequence: CDR1 SGHNT, CDR2 YENEEA. V lost 4 bases to trimming and J lost 3 bases, with 15 bases between them. This CDR3 spans 15 amino acids. Here the CDR3 DNA reads TGTGCCAGCAGCTCCATAGGGGAAAGTGAAGAGACCCAGTACTTC. Its protein is CASSSIGESEETQYF.

This chain connects TRBV6-5 to TRBJ2-7; D is ambiguous. V was trimmed by 7 bases and J by 2 bases, leaving 9 bases between them. The CDR3 spans 12 residues. CDR1 is MNHEY and CDR2 is SVGAGI in the germline V gene. The CDR3 reads CASTRSPYEQYF. CDR3 nucleotides: TGTGCCAGCACAAGGAGTCCCTACGAGCAGTACTTC.

The V gene is TRBV27, the J gene TRBJ2-5; 12 nucleotides agree with TRBD1. The CDR3 is made up of 16 amino acids. The ends lost 5 bases at V and 5 bases at J; junction bases unmatched: 9. Germline V gene lookup returns CDR1 MNHEY and CDR2 SMNVEV (reference sequence). The CDR3 DNA reads as TGTGCCAGCAGTCAATCCGGGACAGGGGGCTGGGAGACCCAGTACTTC. This gives the protein CASSQSGTGGWETQYF.

The chain recombines TRBV5-4 with TRBJ2-5; possibly TRBD2 for D (5 bases). Germline V gives CDR1 SGHNT, CDR2 YYREEE (reference sequence). Trimming took 1 base from V and 2 from J, leaving 15 bases between them. This CDR3 region has 16 residues. The CDR3 DNA reads TGTGCCAGCAGCTTGCCCCAGGCCCGGACTCAAGAGACCCAGTACTTC. Its protein is CASSLPQARTQETQYF.

This clone was observed once. The chain has TRBV19 and TRBJ2-3, with TRBD2 identical over 7 bases. CDR1 is LNHDA and CDR2 is SQIVND in the germline V gene (reference sequence). The trim removed 6 bases at V and 1 base at J, leaving 7 bases unmatched. This CDR3 spans 15 amino acids. CDR3 amino acids: CASSRSSGGTDTQYF. DNA of the CDR3: TGTGCCAGTAGCCGGTCCAGCGGGGGCACAGATACGCAGTATTTT. Combining the CDR3 with reference TRBV19 and TRBJ2-3 gives the whole variable domain DGGITQSPKYLFRKEGQNVTLSCEQNLNHDAMYWYRQDPGQGLRLIYYSQIVNDFQKGDIAEGYSVSREKKESFPLTVTSAQKNPTAFYLCASSRSSGGTDTQYFGPGTRLTVL.

The table lists this clone with a count of one. The chain recombines TRBV19 with TRBJ2-7; 9 positions agree with TRBD1. This CDR3 is 15 amino acids long. V dropped 5 bases and J dropped 2; count of bases not matched to a gene: 7. Germline loops: CDR1 LNHDA, CDR2 SQIVND (reference sequence). In nucleotides, the CDR3 is TGTGCCAGTAGTGGCCGAGGGACAGGGCCCTACGAGCAGTACTTC. Translation gives CASSGRGTGPYEQYF.

The chain combines TRBV24-1 with TRBJ2-5; 9 bases match TRBD2. The CDR3 sequence is 14 residues long. The ends lost 4 bases at V and 5 bases at J; junction bases unmatched: 4. Per the germline V gene, CDR1 is KGHDR and CDR2 is SFDVKD. CDR3 region: CATSDRGGGETQYF. CDR3 bases: TGTGCCACCAGTGACCGCGGGGGGGGCGAGACCCAGTACTTC.